A single sample gave rise to the 13 T cell receptor beta chains below, sequenced in a study of spatial heterogeneity in lung cancer. Time point meaning: sample taken at primary tumor resection. TCRdb processed the 5' RACE reads anew with MiXCR; each CDR3 protein has one entry. The sample yields about 45,000 distinct CDR3 sequences, around 15% seen once. The sample consisted of PBMCs, taken at surgery. These receptors were collected from a male donor with early-stage non-small cell lung cancer.

The chain links TRBV5-1 to TRBJ2-7, with D tentatively TRBD1 (5 bases). Germline values: CDR1 SGHRS, CDR2 YFSETQ. This CDR3 region has 14 residues. Trimming left V 4 bases short and J 6 bases short, with 17 bases between. CDR3 sequence (DNA): TGCGCCAGCAGCCTAGGGCAGGGAAACCGCGAGCAGTACTTC. It specifies CASSLGQGNREQYF.

The sample holds many counts of this clonotype. The chain uses TRBV7-2 and TRBJ2-3, with D possibly being TRBD1 (8 bases). CDR1 is SGHTA and CDR2 is FQGNSA in the germline V gene. This CDR3 has 15 amino acids. The V end lost 4 bases, the J end lost 4 bases, and 15 bases lay between the germline ends. The CDR3 region is CASSSRQGRADTQYF. CDR3 coding DNA: TGTGCCAGCAGCTCCAGACAGGGGAGGGCAGATACGCAGTATTTT.

The rearrangement joins TRBV11-2 to TRBJ2-5; 7 bases align to TRBD1. Trimming took 5 bases from V and 2 from J; bases not matched to a gene: 5. The germline gives CDR1 SGHAT, CDR2 FQNNGV. The CDR3 is 14 residues long. CDR3 bases: TGTGCCAGCAGCCGCCGGGACAGTCAAGAGACCCAGTACTTC. Protein sequence: CASSRRDSQETQYF.

Many counts were recorded for this clonotype. The chain employs TRBV7-2 and TRBJ1-1; weak D call: TRBD1 (5 bases). Looked up from germline, CDR1 is SGHTA and CDR2 is FQGNSA. With 1 base removed from V and 5 bases from J, the gap between germline ends came to 20 bases. The CDR3 has 17 amino acids. CDR3 protein: CASSLVGGRRASTEAFF. CDR3 nucleotide sequence: TGTGCCAGCAGCTTAGTGGGGGGGAGGAGGGCGAGTACTGAAGCTTTCTTT.

The chain joins TRBV7-2 to TRBJ2-7; TRBD2 matches at 12 bases. Germline V gives CDR1 SGHTA, CDR2 FQGNSA. The CDR3 runs to 14 residues. With V trimmed by 5 bases and J by 2 bases, 1 base remained unmatched. The DNA for the CDR3 is TGTGCCAGCAGCCGGACTAGCGGGGCCTACGAGCAGTACTTC. Protein sequence: CASSRTSGAYEQYF.

This clonotype occurred many times. This CDR3 reads CSVRTLTDTQYF. Here the CDR3 DNA reads TGCAGCGTACGGACCCTCACAGATACGCAGTATTTT. The chain carries TRBV29-1 and TRBJ2-3, with no clear D. Germline values: CDR1 SQVTM, CDR2 ANQGSEA. The V gene lost 6 bases and the J gene lost 2 bases, with 9 bases spanning the gap. The length of the CDR3 is 12 residues.

The rearrangement links TRBV7-2 to TRBJ2-1; D ambiguous. Germline-derived CDR1 and CDR2 are SGHTA and FQGNSA. V lost 1 base, J lost 12 bases, and 16 bases lay in between. The CDR3 covers 14 residues. Written as DNA, the CDR3 is TGTGCCAGCAGCTTAGACCCGGCCCTAGGTGGGCAGTTCTTC. Translated: CASSLDPALGGQFF.

This clonotype was recorded many times. The V call is TRBV20-1, the J call TRBJ2-3; D gene uncertain. This CDR3 is built from 14 residues. V was shortened by 2 bases and J by 2 bases, with 11 bases between the two germline ends. Looked up from germline, CDR1 is DFQATT and CDR2 is SNEGSKA (reference sequence). This CDR3 reads CSARRTPYTDTQYF. As DNA, the CDR3 is TGCAGTGCTAGACGGACCCCATACACAGATACGCAGTATTTT.

The chain combines TRBV6-2 or TRBV6-3 with TRBJ2-4; 8 nucleotides align to TRBD2. Germline loops: CDR1 MNHEY, CDR2 SVGEGT. This CDR3 comprises 17 residues. The trim removed 2 bases at V and 5 bases at J, leaving 11 bases unmatched. The CDR3 spells CASSYPLAGTFQNIQYF. In nucleotides, the CDR3 is TGTGCCAGCAGTTACCCCTTAGCGGGAACGTTCCAAAACATTCAGTACTTC.

The V call is TRBV5-6, the J call TRBJ1-3, with D hard to call. The CDR3 extends over 13 amino acids. Germline V lookup: CDR1 SGHDT, CDR2 YYEEEE. The ends were cut back, 0 bases at V and 4 bases at J, with 5 bases in the middle. The CDR3 region is CASSLAVGNTIYF. The CDR3 DNA reads as TGTGCCAGCAGCTTGGCCGTGGGAAACACCATATATTTT.

The chain is built from TRBV20-1 and TRBJ1-5; D gene ambiguous. Trimming left V 0 bases short and J 4 bases short, with 10 bases between. The germline V gene has CDR1 DFQATT and CDR2 SNEGSKA (reference sequence). The CDR3 consists of 14 residues. CDR3 region: CSARDRLGNQPQHF. The CDR3 region has the DNA TGCAGTGCTAGAGATAGGTTAGGGAATCAGCCCCAGCATTTT.

This clonotype was detected a few times. The chain uses TRBV6-5 and TRBJ1-6, with 11 bases that match TRBD1. CDR3 length: 14 residues. The germline V gene has CDR1 MNHEY and CDR2 SVGAGI. V lost 5 bases to trimming and J lost 13 bases; unmatched junction nucleotides: 7. This chain's CDR3 is CASSPGQGVAPLHF. As DNA, the CDR3 is TGTGCCAGCAGTCCGGGACAGGGGGTCGCTCCCCTCCACTTT.

This clonotype was seen more than once but under ten times. The J gene is TRBJ2-2, the V gene TRBV27; D is uncertain. Germline V CDR1 and CDR2: MNHEY, SMNVEV (reference sequence). V was pared by 2 bases and J by 2 bases, with 6 bases between. The CDR3 consists of 14 residues. In nucleotides, the CDR3 is TGTGCCAGCAGTTTACACAGAAACACCGGGGAGCTGTTTTTT. Protein: CASSLHRNTGELFF.